This T cell receptor beta chain emerged from a study of CD8+ T cells in alopecia areata. On the study more broadly: Oral tofacitinib, 5 to 10 mg twice daily, was given in an open-label trial.

Regarding treatment: oral pan-JAK inhibitor, 5-10 mg twice daily. Sequencing used cDNA as its template, made by extracting RNA and reverse transcribing it. Method: immunoSEQ multiplex PCR; TCRdb's copy keeps in-frame clones and lacks some. Among about 150,000 clones, roughly 54% were seen once, and the ten largest hold 15%. The CDR3 contains 14 residues. Germline values: CDR1 KGHSH, CDR2 LQKENI. Trimming removed 2 bases at V and 2 bases at J, with 8 bases between. The sequence was collected from a human donor with alopecia areata. This rearrangement joins TRBV18 to TRBJ2-3, with unresolved D. Sequencing was performed on CD8+ T cells sorted from blood, taken at week 4, from a patient treated with tofacitinib. The CDR3 DNA follows: TGTGCCAGCTCACCAACTGGGCCCACAGATACGCAGTATTTT. It codes for CASSPTGPTDTQYF.